Below are 23 T cell receptor beta chains sequenced from a single sample in a study of cytomegalovirus exposure and HLA in healthy donors. Assay: immunoSEQ multiplex PCR; the TCRdb copy retains only in-frame clones and omits some. The sample holds over 100,000 clones, 89% seen once. Source material: PBMCs. Every receptor here comes from a woman aged 18-35 years in good health and CMV-seronegative.

The V gene is TRBV5-1, the J gene TRBJ1-1; 12 bases match TRBD1. This CDR3 comprises 17 residues. From germline, CDR1 is SGHRS and CDR2 YFSETQ. With 4 bases clipped from V and 4 bases from J, the junction kept 11 bases outside the gene matches. The CDR3 loop is CASSDGTGGFRGTEAFF. The CDR3 coding sequence is TGCGCCAGCAGCGACGGGACAGGGGGCTTTAGGGGCACTGAAGCTTTCTTT. The variable domain in full, completed from reference TRBV5-1 and TRBJ1-1, reads KAGVTQTPRYLIKTRGQQVTLSCSPISGHRSVSWYQQTPGQGLQFLFEYFSETQRNKGNFPGRFSGRQFSNSRSEMNVSTLELGDSALYLCASSDGTGGFRGTEAFFGQGTRLTVV.

The chain uses TRBV27 and TRBJ2-7; TRBD1 matches 8 bases. The germline gives CDR1 MNHEY, CDR2 SMNVEV (reference sequence). This CDR3 has 15 residues. With 11 bases clipped from V and 6 bases from J, the junction kept 18 bases outside the gene matches. CDR3 in amino acids: CARHPAGGEFCEQYF. The CDR3 nucleotides are TGTGCCCGTCACCCAGCAGGGGGCGAGTTCTGCGAGCAGTACTTC.

This chain connects TRBV7-9 to TRBJ1-1; TRBD1 is a possible D gene (5 bases). The V and J ends lost 1 base and 5 bases respectively, with 11 bases between them. This CDR3 spans 14 amino acids. Germline lookup yields CDR1 SEHNR and CDR2 FQNEAQ (reference sequence). CDR3 sequence (DNA): TGTGCCAGCAGCTTAGTAACAGGCTTTACTGAAGCTTTCTTT. Translated, it gives CASSLVTGFTEAFF.

V is TRBV18 and J is TRBJ1-3; the D is unclear. Germline V gene sequence: CDR1 KGHSH, CDR2 LQKENI. This CDR3 is 14 amino acids long. The V end was cut by 3 bases, the J end by 7 bases, with 13 bases between. This CDR3 is CASSPEMPENTIYF. The CDR3 DNA reads TGTGCCAGCTCACCGGAGATGCCTGAGAACACCATATATTTT. The full variable domain, rest sourced from reference TRBV18 and TRBJ1-3, is NAGVMQNPRHLVRRRGQEARLRCSPMKGHSHVYWYRQLPEEGLKFMVYLQKENIIDESGMPKERFSAEFPKEGPSILRIQQVVRGDSAAYFCASSPEMPENTIYFGEGSWLTVV.

This clone was counted only a few times. CDR3 coding DNA: TGTGCCAGCTCACCATTGGCGGGGGGCTCCTACGAGCAGTACTTC. It specifies CASSPLAGGSYEQYF. The chain has TRBV18 and TRBJ2-7; 8 positions agree with TRBD2. This CDR3 has 15 residues. The germline CDR1 and CDR2 sequences are KGHSH and LQKENI. The V segment lost 2 bases and the J segment 0 bases; nucleotides outside the gene matches: 3.

The CDR3 loop reads CASISGTGVKQYF. As DNA, the CDR3 is TGTGCCAGCATTTCCGGGACAGGGGTGAAGCAGTACTTC. The chain carries TRBV6-5 and TRBJ2-7, with TRBD1 matching 10 bases. Losses at the gene ends were 7 bases for V and 8 bases for J; bases not matched to a gene: 8. Germline CDR1 MNHEY, CDR2 SVGAGI. The CDR3 extends over 13 amino acids.

The chain employs TRBV19 and TRBJ1-2; 8 nucleotides line up with TRBD1. This CDR3 region has 15 residues. J gave up 8 bases and V 3 bases, and 11 bases lay outside the gene matches. Germline values: CDR1 LNHDA, CDR2 SQIVND (reference sequence). The CDR3 DNA reads TGTGCCAGTAGTATTGGTGGGGACAGGCGTTTCGGCTACACCTTC. It is translated as CASSIGGDRRFGYTF.

The chain links TRBV9 to TRBJ1-1; 8 bases map to TRBD1. From germline, CDR1 is SGDLS and CDR2 YYNGEE. The V gene end was trimmed by 4 bases and the J gene end by 6 bases; junction bases not matched to a gene: 17. The CDR3 runs to 17 residues. CDR3 sequence: CASSYKTGQGPLAEAFF. For the CDR3, the DNA is TGTGCCAGCAGCTACAAAACTGGACAGGGCCCCCTCGCTGAAGCTTTCTTT.

The rearrangement joins TRBV19 to TRBJ1-6, with D possibly being TRBD1 (6 bases). Trimming removed 3 bases from V and 2 bases from J, with 14 bases in between. CDR1 and CDR2 from the germline V gene are LNHDA and SQIVND (reference sequence). The CDR3 totals 17 residues. The CDR3: CASSIYRVSTYNSPLHF. DNA for the CDR3: TGTGCCAGTAGTATTTACAGGGTATCGACCTATAATTCACCCCTCCACTTT. Together with reference TRBV19 and TRBJ1-6, the CDR3 gives the full variable domain: DGGITQSPKYLFRKEGQNVTLSCEQNLNHDAMYWYRQDPGQGLRLIYYSQIVNDFQKGDIAEGYSVSREKKESFPLTVTSAQKNPTAFYLCASSIYRVSTYNSPLHFGNGTRLTVT.

The chain uses TRBV12-5 and TRBJ1-4; 7 bases map to TRBD1. The trim removed 0 bases at V and 0 bases at J, leaving 4 bases unmatched. The CDR3 has 17 amino acids. The V gene's germline CDR1 is LGHNT and CDR2 FRNRAP. As DNA, the CDR3 is TGTGCTAGTGGTTTGGTACTTGGGACAGCAACTAATGAAAAACTGTTTTTT. Translation: CASGLVLGTATNEKLFF.

V gene TRBV18 combines with J gene TRBJ1-1; tentatively, D is TRBD1 (5 bases). The CDR3 is 16 residues long. CDR1 KGHSH and CDR2 LQKENI come from the germline V gene. V was clipped by 3 bases and J by 0 bases, with 14 bases between them. The CDR3 nucleotides read TGTGCCAGCTCACCCCGCAGATCGGGGGTGAACACTGAAGCTTTCTTT. It translates to CASSPRRSGVNTEAFF.

As regards this clone: Other DNA sequences from this sample encode an identical CDR3 as well. This chain links TRBV4-1 with TRBJ2-7; 8 positions agree with TRBD1. The CDR3 is 12 amino acids. Germline V gives CDR1 MGHRA, CDR2 YSYEKL. With V trimmed by 3 bases and J by 5 bases, 0 bases remained unmatched. CDR3 in amino acids: CASSQDRDEQYF. The CDR3 DNA sequence: TGCGCCAGCAGCCAGGACAGGGACGAGCAGTACTTC.

This clone has just one count. V usage is TRBV18 and J usage is TRBJ1-2, with TRBD1 identical over 9 bases. Germline V gene data show CDR1 as KGHSH and CDR2 as LQKENI. J was trimmed by 3 bases and V by 5 bases; bases with no gene match: 13. The CDR3 has 17 amino acids. The CDR3 nucleotides read TGTGCCAGCTCAAGGGACAGGGCAGTTTCTGTTGACTATGGCTACACCTTC. This codes for CASSRDRAVSVDYGYTF.

The CDR3 DNA is TGTGCCACCGGGCGGGGGTACAATGAGCAGTTCTTC. It codes for CATGRGYNEQFF. The chain has TRBV7-3 and TRBJ2-1; 7 positions agree with TRBD2. Germline values: CDR1 SGHTA, CDR2 FQGTGA. The length of the CDR3 is 12 residues. V lost 10 bases to trimming and J lost 4 bases; unmatched junction nucleotides: 4.

The chain links TRBV29-1 to TRBJ2-7; 7 positions agree with TRBD1. There are 13 residues in the CDR3. The junction had 9 bases not matched to a gene; V was cut back by 6 bases and J by 4 bases. Per the germline V gene, CDR1 is SQVTM and CDR2 is ANQGSEA. The CDR3 DNA reads TGCAGCGTCAGGACAGGACGGGGATACGAGCAGTACTTC. This encodes CSVRTGRGYEQYF.

The rearrangement links TRBV29-1 to TRBJ1-1, with 7 positions matching TRBD1. The CDR3 runs 13 residues. The junction had 8 bases not matched to a gene; V was cut back by 8 bases and J by 2 bases. Germline CDR1 SQVTM, CDR2 ANQGSEA. Written as DNA, the CDR3 is TGCAGCCCCAAGGGGGCGGCTAACACTGAAGCTTTCTTT. The encoded protein is CSPKGAANTEAFF. Supplemented by reference TRBV29-1 and TRBJ1-1, the full variable domain reads SAVISQKPSRDICQRGTSLTIQCQVDSQVTMMFWYRQQPGQSLTLIATANQGSEATYESGFVIDKFPISRPNLTFSTLTVSNMSPEDSSIYLCSPKGAANTEAFFGQGTRLTVV.

The chain has TRBV14 and TRBJ2-7; D uncertain. Trimming stripped 3 bases from V and 2 bases from J, with 5 bases between. The CDR3 contains 12 residues. The V gene's germline CDR1 is SGHDN and CDR2 FVKESK. CDR3 DNA: TGTGCCAGCAGCCAGGCCCCCTACGAGCAGTACTTC. Its protein is CASSQAPYEQYF.

CDR3 protein: CASSNRTGGQVGYTF. Written as DNA, the CDR3 is TGTGCCAGCAGCAATAGGACAGGGGGCCAGGTTGGCTACACCTTC. This chain connects TRBV7-9 to TRBJ1-2; 11 bases match TRBD1. CDR1 and CDR2 from the germline V gene are SEHNR and FQNEAQ (reference sequence). J was trimmed by 7 bases and V by 5 bases; bases with no gene match: 9. The CDR3 loop spans 15 amino acids.

A single count supports this clone. The rearrangement links TRBV6-6 to TRBJ1-5, with TRBD1 identical over 8 bases. V lost 2 bases, J lost 7 bases, and 7 bases stayed unmatched. CDR1 is MNHNY, CDR2 SVGAGI, per germline (reference sequence). This CDR3 comprises 15 residues. The CDR3 coding sequence is TGTGCCAGCAGTTACCCCGGACAGGGCCCACAGCCCCAGCATTTT. This gives the protein CASSYPGQGPQPQHF.

The rearrangement links TRBV6-5 to TRBJ2-3, with D maybe TRBD2 (6 bases). Per the germline V gene, CDR1 is MNHEY and CDR2 is SVGAGI. This CDR3 is built from 15 residues. Between the trimmed V and J ends, which lost 7 bases and 4 bases, there was a span of 18 bases. For the CDR3, the DNA is TGTGCCAGCACAAGGGGAGGCTCCATTGCAGATACGCAGTATTTT. As protein: CASTRGGSIADTQYF.

V gene TRBV5-1 combines with J gene TRBJ2-2, with TRBD2 matching over 8 bases. V lost 0 bases to trimming and J lost 2 bases; unmatched junction nucleotides: 6. This CDR3 has 17 amino acids. The germline gives CDR1 SGHRS, CDR2 YFSETQ. The CDR3 loop is CASSLVVAGYNTGELFF. CDR3 coding DNA: TGCGCCAGCAGCTTGGTGGTAGCGGGGTATAACACCGGGGAGCTGTTTTTT.

This chain joins TRBV4-1 and TRBJ1-5; 8 bases agree with TRBD1. Germline V CDR1 and CDR2: MGHRA, YSYEKL. V lost 3 bases and J lost 0; bases outside the gene matches: 10. CDR3 size: 18 residues. The CDR3 region is CASSQGTGQGFSNQPQHF. The CDR3 coding sequence is TGCGCCAGCAGCCAGGGGACAGGCCAGGGTTTTAGCAATCAGCCCCAGCATTTT.

V is TRBV7-6 and J is TRBJ1-6, with D tentatively TRBD1 (6 bases). Between the trimmed V and J ends, which lost 1 base and 5 bases, there was a span of 9 bases. This CDR3 comprises 15 residues. Germline V gene lookup returns CDR1 SGHVS and CDR2 FNYEAQ. The CDR3 reads CASSLVGTNNSPLHF. The CDR3 DNA sequence: TGTGCCAGCAGCTTAGTTGGGACAAATAATTCACCCCTCCACTTT.